This T cell receptor beta chain was profiled in a study of T-cell reconstitution after alpha-beta-depleted transplantation in children. Using unique molecular identifiers, the investigators prepared the TCRbeta library. TCRdb re-derived calls from the PCR reads in MiXCR, one entry per CDR3 protein. The profile covers around 500,000 distinct CDR3 sequences, with approximately 13% appearing a single time and over 5.5% taken by the ten largest. The CDR3 spans 15 residues. V was pared by 0 bases and J by 2 bases, with 12 bases between. Germline CDR1 reads SGHRS; CDR2 reads YFSETQ. V gene TRBV5-1 combines with J gene TRBJ2-7; D possibly corresponds to TRBD2 (5 bases). The sample here was PBMCs from the stem cell graft donor, taken from the stem cell graft. This clonotype originated in a human donor who donated a stem cell graft to a child with combined immunodeficiency. CDR3 residues: CASSLAPGITYEQYF. The CDR3, as DNA: TGCGCCAGCAGCTTGGCCCCGGGGATCACCTACGAGCAGTACTTC.